The T cell receptor beta chain described here comes from a study of shared clonotypes between healthy human individuals. Note on this clone: What it binds is not known.

The CDR3 is 16 amino acids. In germline, CDR1 is SGHTA, CDR2 FQGNSA. V dropped 4 bases and J dropped 1; count of bases not matched to a gene: 5. Every subset had its genomic DNA shared out evenly among several immunoSEQ plates. Produced via immunoSEQ multiplex PCR; TCRdb's table is partial and in-frame only. The repertoire consists of under 2,500,000 clones, with almost 96% occurring once and the leading ten covering roughly 0.13%. Study-wide results and caveats: Collection of samples was limited to blood; tissue repertoires likely differ. Depth was large, yet rarefaction showed that sorted-subset sequencing was incomplete.

The material sequenced was naive CD4+ T cells sorted from blood. Subset meaning: CD45RA+ positively selected. The chain is built from TRBV7-2 and TRBJ2-1, with 9 bases identical to TRBD2. The sequence was obtained from a man younger than 30 in good health. The CDR3 bases are TGTGCCAGCAGCTCCTATAGCGGGAGTTCCTACAATGAGCAGTTCTTC. Its translation: CASSSYSGSSYNEQFF.